This T cell receptor beta chain comes out of a study of CD8+ T cells in alopecia areata. V was clipped by 4 bases and J by 0 bases; unmatched bases: 0. The germline gives CDR1 FNHDT, CDR2 SITEND (reference sequence). This CDR3 contains 15 residues. RNA was isolated and reverse transcribed to cDNA, the sequencing template. The protocol was immunoSEQ multiplex PCR, while the TCRdb copy is restricted to in-frame clones and leaves out a portion. The sample holds more than 250,000 clones, and no clone turns up only once. This clone was found a few times. Here the gene names and germline are mouse. The read falls 4 residues short of the CDR3 end, and the missing part is taken from the germline J gene. Other DNA sequences from this sample encode an identical CDR3 as well. Cutaneous lymph nodes were pooled and cells sorted by CD4, CD8alpha, NKG2D, NKG2ACE and more.

The sequence was collected from a C3H/HeJ mouse with alopecia areata. This strain's MHC haplotype is H2-k. Sequences were obtained from CD4+ T cells sorted from a lymph node. The chain combines TRBV19 with TRBJ2-2; 10 bases are a match to TRBD1. The CDR3 sequence is CASSGQGANTGQLYF. CDR3 bases read: TGTGCCAGCAGTGGACAGGGGGCAAACACCGGG.